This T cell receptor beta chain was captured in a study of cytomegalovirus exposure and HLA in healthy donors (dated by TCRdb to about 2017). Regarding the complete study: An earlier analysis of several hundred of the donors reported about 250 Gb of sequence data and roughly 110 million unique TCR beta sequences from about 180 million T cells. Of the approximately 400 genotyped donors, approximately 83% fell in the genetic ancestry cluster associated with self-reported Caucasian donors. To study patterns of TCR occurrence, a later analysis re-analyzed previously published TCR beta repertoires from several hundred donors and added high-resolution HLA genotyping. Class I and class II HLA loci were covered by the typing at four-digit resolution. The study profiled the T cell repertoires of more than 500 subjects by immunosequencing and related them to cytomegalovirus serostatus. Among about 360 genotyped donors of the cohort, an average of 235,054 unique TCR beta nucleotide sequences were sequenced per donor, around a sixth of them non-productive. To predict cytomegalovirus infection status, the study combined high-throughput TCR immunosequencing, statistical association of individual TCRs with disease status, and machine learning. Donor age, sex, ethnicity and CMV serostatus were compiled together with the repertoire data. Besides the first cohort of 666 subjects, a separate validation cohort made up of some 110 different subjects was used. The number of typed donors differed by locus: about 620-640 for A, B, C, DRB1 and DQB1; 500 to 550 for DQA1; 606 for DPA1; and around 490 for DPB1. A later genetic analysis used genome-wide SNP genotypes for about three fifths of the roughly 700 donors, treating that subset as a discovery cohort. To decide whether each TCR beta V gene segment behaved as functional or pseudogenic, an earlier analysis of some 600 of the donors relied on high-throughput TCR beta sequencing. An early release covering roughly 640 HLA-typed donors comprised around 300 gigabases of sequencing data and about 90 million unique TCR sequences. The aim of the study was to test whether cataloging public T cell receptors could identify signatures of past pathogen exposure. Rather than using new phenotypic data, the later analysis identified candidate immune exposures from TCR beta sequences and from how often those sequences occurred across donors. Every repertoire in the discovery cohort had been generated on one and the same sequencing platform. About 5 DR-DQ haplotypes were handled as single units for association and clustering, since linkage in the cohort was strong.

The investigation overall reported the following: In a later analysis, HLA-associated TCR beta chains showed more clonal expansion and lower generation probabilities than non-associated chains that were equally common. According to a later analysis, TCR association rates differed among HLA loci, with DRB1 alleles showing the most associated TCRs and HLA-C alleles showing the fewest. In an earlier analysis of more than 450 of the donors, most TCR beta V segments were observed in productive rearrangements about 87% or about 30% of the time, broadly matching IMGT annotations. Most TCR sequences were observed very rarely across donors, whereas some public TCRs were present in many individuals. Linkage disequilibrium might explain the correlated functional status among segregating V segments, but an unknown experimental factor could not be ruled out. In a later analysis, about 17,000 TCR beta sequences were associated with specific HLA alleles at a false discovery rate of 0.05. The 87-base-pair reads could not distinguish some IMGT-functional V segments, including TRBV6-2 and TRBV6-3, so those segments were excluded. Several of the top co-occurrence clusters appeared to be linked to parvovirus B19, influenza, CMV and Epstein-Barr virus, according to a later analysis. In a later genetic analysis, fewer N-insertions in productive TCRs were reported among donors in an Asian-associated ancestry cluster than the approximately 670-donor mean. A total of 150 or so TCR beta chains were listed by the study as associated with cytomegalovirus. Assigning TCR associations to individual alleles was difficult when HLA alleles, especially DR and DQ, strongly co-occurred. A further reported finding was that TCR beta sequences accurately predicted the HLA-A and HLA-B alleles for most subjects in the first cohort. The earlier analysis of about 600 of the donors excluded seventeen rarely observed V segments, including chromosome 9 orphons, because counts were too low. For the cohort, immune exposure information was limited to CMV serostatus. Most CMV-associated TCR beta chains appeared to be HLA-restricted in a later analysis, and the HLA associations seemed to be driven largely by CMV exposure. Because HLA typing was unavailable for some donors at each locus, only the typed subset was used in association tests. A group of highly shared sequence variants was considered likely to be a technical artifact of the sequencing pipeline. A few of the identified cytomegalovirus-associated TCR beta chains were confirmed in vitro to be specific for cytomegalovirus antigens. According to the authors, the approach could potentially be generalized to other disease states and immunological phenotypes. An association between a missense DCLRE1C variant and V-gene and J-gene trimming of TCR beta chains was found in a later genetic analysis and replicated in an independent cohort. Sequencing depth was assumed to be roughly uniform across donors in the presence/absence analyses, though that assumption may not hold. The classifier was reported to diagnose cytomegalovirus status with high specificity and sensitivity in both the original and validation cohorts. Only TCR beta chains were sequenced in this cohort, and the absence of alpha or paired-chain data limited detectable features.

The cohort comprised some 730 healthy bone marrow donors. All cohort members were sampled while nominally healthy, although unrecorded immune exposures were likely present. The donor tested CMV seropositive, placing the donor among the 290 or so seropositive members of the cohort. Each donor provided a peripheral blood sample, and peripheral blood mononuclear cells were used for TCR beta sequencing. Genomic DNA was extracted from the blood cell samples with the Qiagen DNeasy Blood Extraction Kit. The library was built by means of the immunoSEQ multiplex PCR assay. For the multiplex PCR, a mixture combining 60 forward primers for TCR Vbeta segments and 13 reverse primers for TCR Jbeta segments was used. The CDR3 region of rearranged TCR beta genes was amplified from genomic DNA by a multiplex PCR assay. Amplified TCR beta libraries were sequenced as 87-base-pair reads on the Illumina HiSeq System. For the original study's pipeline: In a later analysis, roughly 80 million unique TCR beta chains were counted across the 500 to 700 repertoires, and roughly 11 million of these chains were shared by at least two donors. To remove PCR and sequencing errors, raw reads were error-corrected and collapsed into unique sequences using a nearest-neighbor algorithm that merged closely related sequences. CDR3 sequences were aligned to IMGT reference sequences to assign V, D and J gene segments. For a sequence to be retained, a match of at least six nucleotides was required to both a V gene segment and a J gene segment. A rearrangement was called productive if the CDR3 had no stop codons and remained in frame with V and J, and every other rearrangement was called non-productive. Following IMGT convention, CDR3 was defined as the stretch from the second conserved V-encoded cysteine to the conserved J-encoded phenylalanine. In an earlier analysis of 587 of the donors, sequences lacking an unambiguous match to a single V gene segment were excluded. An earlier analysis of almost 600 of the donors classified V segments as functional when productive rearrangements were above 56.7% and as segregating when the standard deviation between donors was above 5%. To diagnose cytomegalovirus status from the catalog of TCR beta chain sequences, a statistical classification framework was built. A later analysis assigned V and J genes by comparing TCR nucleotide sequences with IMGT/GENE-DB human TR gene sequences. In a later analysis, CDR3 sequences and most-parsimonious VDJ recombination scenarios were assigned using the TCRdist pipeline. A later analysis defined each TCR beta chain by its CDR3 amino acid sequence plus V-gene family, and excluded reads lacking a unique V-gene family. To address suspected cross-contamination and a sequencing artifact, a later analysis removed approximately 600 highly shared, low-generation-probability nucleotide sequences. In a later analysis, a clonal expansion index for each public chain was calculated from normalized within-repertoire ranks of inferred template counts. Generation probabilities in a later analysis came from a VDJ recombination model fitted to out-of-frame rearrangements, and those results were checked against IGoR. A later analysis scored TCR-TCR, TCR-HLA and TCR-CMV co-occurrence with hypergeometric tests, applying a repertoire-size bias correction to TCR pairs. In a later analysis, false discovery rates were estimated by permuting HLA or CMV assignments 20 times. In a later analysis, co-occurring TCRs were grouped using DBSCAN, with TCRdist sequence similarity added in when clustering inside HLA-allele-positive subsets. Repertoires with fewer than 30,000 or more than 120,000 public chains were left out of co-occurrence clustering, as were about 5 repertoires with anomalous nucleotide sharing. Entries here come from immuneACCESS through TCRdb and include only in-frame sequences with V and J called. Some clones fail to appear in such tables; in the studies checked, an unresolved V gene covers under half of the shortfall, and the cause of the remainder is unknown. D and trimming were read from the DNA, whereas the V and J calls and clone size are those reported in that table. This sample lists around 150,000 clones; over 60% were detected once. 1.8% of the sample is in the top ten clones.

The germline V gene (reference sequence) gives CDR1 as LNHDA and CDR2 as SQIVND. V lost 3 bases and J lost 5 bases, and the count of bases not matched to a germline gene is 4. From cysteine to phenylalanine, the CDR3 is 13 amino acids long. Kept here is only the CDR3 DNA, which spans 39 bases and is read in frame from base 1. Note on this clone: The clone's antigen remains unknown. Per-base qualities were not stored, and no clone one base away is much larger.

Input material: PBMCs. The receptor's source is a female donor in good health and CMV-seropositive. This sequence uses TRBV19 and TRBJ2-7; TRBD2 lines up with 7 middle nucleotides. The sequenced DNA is TGTGCCAGTAGTATTCCAGGGAGGGACGAGCAGTACTTC. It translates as CASSIPGRDEQYF.